Presented here are 13 T cell receptor beta chains from one specimen sequenced in a study of T cell repertoires in cytomegalovirus infection. These TCRs are of unknown antigen specificity. MiXCR, run by TCRdb on the reads, gives a single entry per CDR3 protein. The sample includes 300,000 or so distinct CDR3 sequences, 20% to 30% seen only once; the top ten take 13%. The sample was cultured PBMCs, taken from culture after CMV antigen stimulation. Receptors were obtained from a human donor in good health (CMV status not recorded). Some clones in this sample may be carry-over from other donors' samples.

This clonotype was detected ten times or more. This sequence joins TRBV12-3 or TRBV12-4 and TRBJ2-2; a possible D gene is TRBD1 (6 bases). V was trimmed by 5 bases and J by 1 base, leaving 23 bases between them. There are 19 residues in the CDR3. The DNA of the CDR3 is TGTGCCAGCAGTCCTGCTTCTCAGGGGCCAGCGAGGAACACCGGGGAGCTGTTTTTT. This codes for CASSPASQGPARNTGELFF.

As to this clonotype: This may come from a read error, since a much larger clone is one base off. V gene TRBV7-3 combines with J gene TRBJ2-2; no definite D call. This CDR3 comprises 13 residues. Germline assignment: CDR1 SGHTA and CDR2 FQGTGA. CDR3 amino acids: CASSLANTRELFF. As DNA, the CDR3 is TGTGCCAGCAGCTTAGCGAACACCAGGGAGCTGTTTTTT.

This clonotype was found many times. The chain joins TRBV12-3 or TRBV12-4 to TRBJ1-1, with no clear D. This CDR3 spans 14 amino acids. Deletions cut 6 bases from V and 4 bases from J, with 15 bases between. CDR3 nucleotides: TGTGCCAGCAGCCTCGGGCGGCGGGTCACTGAAGCTTTCTTT. Translated, it gives CASSLGRRVTEAFF.

This clonotype came up a few times. This rearrangement joins TRBV25-1 to TRBJ2-1; D unresolved. In germline, CDR1 is MGHDK, CDR2 SYGVNS. V lost 5 bases, J lost 4 bases, and 18 bases lay in between. The CDR3 has 16 residues. This chain's CDR3 is CASSPQSGWVYNEQFF. In DNA, the CDR3 is TGTGCCAGCAGTCCCCAATCAGGATGGGTTTACAATGAGCAGTTCTTC. Full variable domain (rest looked up from reference TRBV25-1 and TRBJ2-1): EADIYQTPRYLVIGTGKKITLECSQTMGHDKMYWYQQDPGMELHLIHYSYGVNSTEKGDLSSESTVSRIRTEHFPLTLESARPSHTSQYLCASSPQSGWVYNEQFFGPGTRLTVL.

This chain connects TRBV7-8 to TRBJ1-4, with 10 bases fitting TRBD1. V trimming: 5 bases; J trimming: 8 bases; junction bases outside the gene matches: 2. CDR1 is SGHVS and CDR2 is FQNEAQ in the germline V gene. This CDR3 is built from 13 residues. The DNA for the CDR3 is TGTGCCAGCAGCGCGGGACAGGGGGAAAAACTGTTTTTT. This gives the protein CASSAGQGEKLFF. Full variable domain (outside the CDR3, taken from reference TRBV7-8 and TRBJ1-4): GAGVSQSPRYKVAKRGQDVALRCDPISGHVSLFWYQQALGQGPEFLTYFQNEAQLDKSGLPSDRFFAERPEGSVSTLKIQRTQQEDSAVYLCASSAGQGEKLFFGSGTQLSVL.

The rearrangement links TRBV28 to TRBJ2-7; no firm D call. The CDR3 runs to 12 residues. Germline CDR1 and CDR2: MDHEN and SYDVKM. The V and J ends lost 8 bases and 3 bases respectively, with 11 bases between them. As DNA, the CDR3 is TGTGCCAGCGCACCCCGCATCTACGAGCAGTACTTC. Its protein is CASAPRIYEQYF.

The chain recombines TRBV27 with TRBJ1-1; a possible D gene is TRBD1 (5 bases). The CDR3 extends over 14 amino acids. Per the germline V gene, CDR1 is MNHEY and CDR2 is SMNVEV (reference sequence). Trimming left V 1 base short and J 5 bases short, with 11 bases between. The CDR3 reads CASSLLWGKTEAFF. CDR3 nucleotide sequence: TGTGCCAGCAGTTTATTGTGGGGGAAAACTGAAGCTTTCTTT.

This CDR3 reads CASSQEGSASGGEKLFF. CDR3 sequence (DNA): TGTGCCAGCAGCCAAGAAGGATCGGCGTCAGGGGGGGAAAAACTGTTTTTT. This chain uses TRBV4-2 with TRBJ1-4; 7 bases are shared with TRBD1. The CDR3 spans 17 residues. Germline values: CDR1 LGHNA, CDR2 YNFKEQ. V lost 0 bases and J lost 8; bases outside the gene matches: 12.

This clonotype was found a few times. V gene TRBV15 combines with J gene TRBJ1-1; a weak D match, TRBD1 (5 bases). This CDR3 contains 15 residues. Trimming removed 5 bases at V and 7 bases at J, with 20 bases between. Per germline, CDR1 LNHNV and CDR2 YYDKDF (reference sequence). The CDR3 is CATSPTPGTENEAFF. The CDR3 DNA is TGTGCCACCAGCCCGACCCCCGGGACGGAGAATGAAGCTTTCTTT.

The chain couples TRBV6-2 or TRBV6-3 to TRBJ1-5, with TRBD1 matching 10 bases. The trim removed 5 bases at V and 0 bases at J, leaving 4 bases unmatched. The CDR3 covers 16 residues. Germline lookup yields CDR1 MNHEY and CDR2 SVGEGT. The DNA of the CDR3 is TGTGCCAGCAGTGGACAGGGGGGTTTTAGCAATCAGCCCCAGCATTTT. Its protein product is CASSGQGGFSNQPQHF.

The chain has TRBV4-3 and TRBJ2-6; D gene ambiguous. The CDR3 covers 17 residues. The V gene's germline CDR1 is LGHNA and CDR2 YSLEER. V was shortened by 0 bases and J by 0 bases, with 9 bases between the two germline ends. CDR3 DNA sequence: TGCGCCAGCAGCCAAGATAATCTGGGCTCTGGGGCCAACGTCCTGACTTTC. Amino acids: CASSQDNLGSGANVLTF.

The chain uses TRBV7-6 and TRBJ2-3; TRBD2 is a possible D gene (6 bases). Germline-derived CDR1 and CDR2 are SGHVS and FNYEAQ. Trimming took 0 bases from V and 8 from J, leaving 9 bases between them. The CDR3 totals 13 residues. This CDR3 is CASSLAGEVTQYF. DNA for the CDR3: TGTGCCAGCAGCTTAGCTGGGGAGGTTACGCAGTATTTT.

This clonotype occurred a few times. For the CDR3, the DNA is TGTGCCAGCAGTTTTCCGGGACAGGGGTCCTTCGGCTACACCTTC. Translated, it gives CASSFPGQGSFGYTF. The V and J genes are TRBV12-3 or TRBV12-4 and TRBJ1-2; 10 bases align to TRBD1. The CDR3 is 15 amino acids. Trimming removed 3 bases from V and 8 bases from J; junction bases left unmatched: 9.